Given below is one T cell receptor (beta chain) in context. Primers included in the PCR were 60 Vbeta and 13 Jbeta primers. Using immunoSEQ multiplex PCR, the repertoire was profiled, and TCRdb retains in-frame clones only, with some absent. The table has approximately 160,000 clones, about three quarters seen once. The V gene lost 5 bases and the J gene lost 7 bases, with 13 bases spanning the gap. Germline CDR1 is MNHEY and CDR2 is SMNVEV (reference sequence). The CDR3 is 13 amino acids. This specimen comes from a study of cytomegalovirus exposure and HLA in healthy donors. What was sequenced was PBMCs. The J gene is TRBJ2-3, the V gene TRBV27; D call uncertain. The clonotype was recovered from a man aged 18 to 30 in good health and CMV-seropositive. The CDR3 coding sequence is TGTGCCAGCAGTCCCGACCGGGTCAATACGCAGTATTTT. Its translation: CASSPDRVNTQYF.